This is a list of T cell receptor beta chains from one sample in a study of blood T cell repertoires in COVID-19. Some clones are missing from TCRdb's copy, which holds only in-frame ones; the method was immunoSEQ multiplex PCR. In the table there are over 100,000 clones, 87% of which are singletons. Sequencing was carried out using peripheral blood. These TCRs come from a woman aged 45 to 65 with COVID-19, enrolled during active disease. The CDR3 runs from the conserved cysteine through the conserved F or W. The D gene is left open where the match is weak. Some rows mark clone size as missing; the rest say once, few, many or name a class of expanded clone.

j_gene | d_gene | v_gene | abundance | CDR3nt | CDR3aa
TRBJ2-1 | TRBD1 | TRBV6-5 | . | TGTGCCAGCAGGCCCAAACGGACAGGGGGGGATGAGCAGTTCTTC | CASRPKRTGGDEQFF
TRBJ2-5 | TRBD1 | TRBV7-3 | . | TGTGCCAGCAGCCCGGGGACAGGGGGCGTAGAGACCCAGTACTTC | CASSPGTGGVETQYF
TRBJ2-7 | . | TRBV18 | . | TGTGCCAGCTCACCCCGCACGATGCTAGACGAGCAGTACTTC | CASSPRTMLDEQYF
TRBJ2-5 | TRBD2 | TRBV3-1/TRBV3-2 | . | TGTGCCAGCAGCCAGTGGACTAGCTTAGAGACCCAGTACTTC | CASSQWTSLETQYF
TRBJ2-7 | TRBD1 | TRBV9 | . | TGTGCCAGCAGCACAACAGGGGAAGTGATCCACGAGCAGTACTTC | CASSTTGEVIHEQYF
TRBJ2-1 | . | TRBV28 | . | TGTGCCAGCAGACTGCTTTCAACTGGTTACAATGAGCAGTTCTTC | CASRLLSTGYNEQFF
TRBJ2-2 | TRBD2 | TRBV9 | . | TGTGCCAGCAGCGCCGGGAGCGGGGGGCTTAGGGGCACCGGGGAGCTGTTTTTT | CASSAGSGGLRGTGELFF
TRBJ2-2 | TRBD2 | TRBV6-5 | . | TGTGCCAGCAGTTCCGGACTAGCGGACACCGGGGAGCTGTTTTTT | CASSSGLADTGELFF
TRBJ1-1 | . | TRBV6-2/TRBV6-3 | . | TGTGCCAGCAGTCCGACAGGCCCGGTCCCTGAAGCTTTCTTT | CASSPTGPVPEAFF
TRBJ2-5 | TRBD1 | TRBV10-3 | . | TGTGCCACCCGGACAGGGGCCTCCCAAGAGACCCAGTACTTC | CATRTGASQETQYF
TRBJ2-5 | TRBD2 | TRBV28 | . | TGTGCCAGCAGTTTCGGGACTAGCGGGGATGAGACCCAGTACTTC | CASSFGTSGDETQYF
TRBJ2-1 | . | TRBV7-3 | once | TGTGCCAGCAGCTTATTGCATTCGGAGCGCAATGAGCAGTTCTTC | CASSLLHSERNEQFF
TRBJ2-4 | TRBD1 | TRBV6-5 | . | TGTGCCAGCAAAAAGACAGGGGGCGATATCATTCAGTACTTC | CASKKTGGDIIQYF
TRBJ2-3 | TRBD2 | TRBV9 | . | TGTGCCAGCAGCCCCCGTCTAGCGGGGGGCACAGATACGCAGTATTTT | CASSPRLAGGTDTQYF
TRBJ2-1 | . | TRBV7-3 | . | TGTGCCAGCAGCTCCCCAGGGAATGAGCAGTTCTTC | CASSSPGNEQFF
TRBJ2-5 | TRBD2 | TRBV3-1/TRBV3-2 | . | TGTGCCAGCAGCCCAAGGTTAAGCGGGGGACCCCAAGAGACCCAGTACTTC | CASSPRLSGGPQETQYF
TRBJ2-7 | TRBD2 | TRBV5-1 | . | TGCGCCAGCCGCCCCGGGACTAGCGGCTCCTACGAGCAGTACTTC | CASRPGTSGSYEQYF
TRBJ2-3 | . | TRBV10-2 | . | TGCGCCAGCAGGGACTACACAGATACGCAGTATTTT | CASRDYTDTQYF
TRBJ2-1 | . | TRBV18 | . | TGTGCCAGCTCACCACGCTCAGGGGCTGAGCAGTTCTTC | CASSPRSGAEQFF
TRBJ2-7 | TRBD1 | TRBV19 | . | TGTGCCAGTAGCATACAGGGGGCAGGCGAGCAGTACTTC | CASSIQGAGEQYF
TRBJ2-7 | . | TRBV7-9 | . | TGTGCCAGCAGCTTAGCGCAGGTACCCTACGAGCAGTACTTC | CASSLAQVPYEQYF
TRBJ2-1 | TRBD2 | TRBV9 | . | TGTGCCAGCAGCCCAACTGGCGGGGGGGCCCATGAGCAGTTCTTC | CASSPTGGGAHEQFF
TRBJ1-2 | . | TRBV12-3/TRBV12-4 | few | TGTGCCAGCAGCCTTACAGGGCTTGGCTACACCTTC | CASSLTGLGYTF
TRBJ1-5 | . | TRBV27 | . | TGTGCCAGCAGGGGGGGAATTGGGCATCAGCCCCAGCATTTT | CASRGGIGHQPQHF
TRBJ2-1 | . | TRBV7-6 | . | TGTGCCAGCAGCTTGGGCTTAGGACATAACAATGAGCAGTTCTTC | CASSLGLGHNNEQFF